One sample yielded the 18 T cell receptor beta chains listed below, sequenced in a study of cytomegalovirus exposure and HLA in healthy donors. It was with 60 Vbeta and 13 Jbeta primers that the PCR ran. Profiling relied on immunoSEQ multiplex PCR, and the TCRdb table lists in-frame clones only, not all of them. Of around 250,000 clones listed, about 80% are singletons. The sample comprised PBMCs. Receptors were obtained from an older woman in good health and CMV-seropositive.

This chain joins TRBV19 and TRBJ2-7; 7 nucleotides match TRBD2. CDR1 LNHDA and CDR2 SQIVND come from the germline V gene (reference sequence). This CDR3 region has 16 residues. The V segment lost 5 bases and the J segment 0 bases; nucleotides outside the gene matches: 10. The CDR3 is CASSDLGGRASYEQYF. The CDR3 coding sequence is TGTGCCAGTAGTGACTTAGGAGGGAGGGCCTCCTACGAGCAGTACTTC.

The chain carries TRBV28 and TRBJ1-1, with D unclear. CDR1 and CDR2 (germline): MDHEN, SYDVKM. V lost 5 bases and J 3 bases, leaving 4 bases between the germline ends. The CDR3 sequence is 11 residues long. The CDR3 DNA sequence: TGTGCCAGCAGTCCTGACACTGAAGCTTTCTTT. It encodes CASSPDTEAFF.

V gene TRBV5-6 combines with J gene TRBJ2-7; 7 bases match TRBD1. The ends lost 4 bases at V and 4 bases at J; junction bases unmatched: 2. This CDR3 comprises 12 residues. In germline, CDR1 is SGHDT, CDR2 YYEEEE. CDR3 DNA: TGTGCCAGCAGCGAGACAGGGTACGAGCAGTACTTC. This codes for CASSETGYEQYF.

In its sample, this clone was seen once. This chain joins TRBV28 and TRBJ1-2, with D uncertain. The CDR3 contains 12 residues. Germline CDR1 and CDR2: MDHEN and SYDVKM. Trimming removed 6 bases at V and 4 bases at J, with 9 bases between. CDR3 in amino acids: CASSPPGYGYTF. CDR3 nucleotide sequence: TGTGCCAGCAGCCCCCCAGGCTATGGCTACACCTTC.

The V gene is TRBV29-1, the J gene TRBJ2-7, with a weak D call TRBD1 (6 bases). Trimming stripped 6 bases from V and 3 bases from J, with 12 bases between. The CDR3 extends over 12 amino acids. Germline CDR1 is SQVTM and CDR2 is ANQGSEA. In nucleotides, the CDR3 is TGCAGCGTGAAACAGGGTAACTACGAGCAGTACTTC. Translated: CSVKQGNYEQYF.

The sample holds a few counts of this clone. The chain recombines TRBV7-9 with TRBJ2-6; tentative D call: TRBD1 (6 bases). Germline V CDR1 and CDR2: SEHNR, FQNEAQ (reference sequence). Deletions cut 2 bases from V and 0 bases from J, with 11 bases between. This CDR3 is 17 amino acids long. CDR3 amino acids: CASSLTDSSSGANVLTF. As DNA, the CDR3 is TGTGCCAGCAGCTTAACGGACAGCAGCTCTGGGGCCAACGTCCTGACTTTC.

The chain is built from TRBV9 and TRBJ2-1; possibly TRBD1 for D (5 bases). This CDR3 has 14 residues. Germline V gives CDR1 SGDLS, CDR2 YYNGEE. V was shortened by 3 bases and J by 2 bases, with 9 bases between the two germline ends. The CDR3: CASSAGYTYNEQFF. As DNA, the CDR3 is TGTGCCAGCAGCGCAGGGTATACCTACAATGAGCAGTTCTTC.

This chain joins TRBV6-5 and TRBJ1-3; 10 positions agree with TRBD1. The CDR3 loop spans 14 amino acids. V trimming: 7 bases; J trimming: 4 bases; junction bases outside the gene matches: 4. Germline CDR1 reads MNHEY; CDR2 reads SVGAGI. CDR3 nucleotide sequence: TGTGCCAGCACCGGGACAGGGGTCGGAAACACCATATATTTT. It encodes CASTGTGVGNTIYF.

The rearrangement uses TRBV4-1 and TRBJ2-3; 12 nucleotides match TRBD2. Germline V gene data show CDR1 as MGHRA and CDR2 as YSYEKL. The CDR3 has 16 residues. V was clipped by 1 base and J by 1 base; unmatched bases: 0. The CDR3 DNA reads TGCGCCAGCAGCCAAGGACTAGCGGGAGGCACAGATACGCAGTATTTT. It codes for CASSQGLAGGTDTQYF.

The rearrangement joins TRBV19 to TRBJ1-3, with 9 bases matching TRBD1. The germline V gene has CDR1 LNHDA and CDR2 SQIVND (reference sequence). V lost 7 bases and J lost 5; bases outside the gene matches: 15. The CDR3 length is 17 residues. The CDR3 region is CASTGLGTGKPRNTIYF. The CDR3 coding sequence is TGTGCCAGTACCGGTCTGGGGACAGGGAAACCTAGAAACACCATATATTTT.

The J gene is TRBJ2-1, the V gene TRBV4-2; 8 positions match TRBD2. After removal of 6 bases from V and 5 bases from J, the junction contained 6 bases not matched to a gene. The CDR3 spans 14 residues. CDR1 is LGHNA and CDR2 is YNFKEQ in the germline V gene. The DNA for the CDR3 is TGTGCCAGCAGTCCGCACGGGGGGGACAATGAGCAGTTCTTC. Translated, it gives CASSPHGGDNEQFF.

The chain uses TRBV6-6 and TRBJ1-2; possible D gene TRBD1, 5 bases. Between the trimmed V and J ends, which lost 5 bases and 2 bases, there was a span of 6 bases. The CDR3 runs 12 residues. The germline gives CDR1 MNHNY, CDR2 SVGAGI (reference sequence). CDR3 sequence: CASSPGNYGYTF. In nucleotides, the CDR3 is TGTGCCAGCAGTCCAGGGAACTATGGCTACACCTTC.

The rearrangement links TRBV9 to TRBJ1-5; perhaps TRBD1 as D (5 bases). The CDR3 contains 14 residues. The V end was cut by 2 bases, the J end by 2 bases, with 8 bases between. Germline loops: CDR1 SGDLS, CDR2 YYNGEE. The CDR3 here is CASSVGGRNQPQHF. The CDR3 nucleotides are TGTGCCAGCAGCGTCGGGGGTCGCAATCAGCCCCAGCATTTT.

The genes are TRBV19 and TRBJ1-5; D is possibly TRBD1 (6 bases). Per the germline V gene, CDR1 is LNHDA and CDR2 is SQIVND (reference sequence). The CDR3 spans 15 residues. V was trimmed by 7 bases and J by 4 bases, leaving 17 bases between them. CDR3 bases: TGTGCCAGTACCCCAGTGGGGGGGGCAAATCAGCCCCAGCATTTT. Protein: CASTPVGGANQPQHF.

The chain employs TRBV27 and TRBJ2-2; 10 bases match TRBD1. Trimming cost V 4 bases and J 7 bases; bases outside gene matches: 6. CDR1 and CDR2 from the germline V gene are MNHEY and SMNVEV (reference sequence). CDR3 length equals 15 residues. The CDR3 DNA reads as TGTGCCAGCAGTTGGCGGACAGGGGGGTACGGGGAGCTGTTTTTT. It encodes CASSWRTGGYGELFF.

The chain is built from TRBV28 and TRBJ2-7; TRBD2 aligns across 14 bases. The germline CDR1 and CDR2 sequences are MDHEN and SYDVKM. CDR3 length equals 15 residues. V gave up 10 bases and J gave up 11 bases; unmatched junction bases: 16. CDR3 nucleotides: TGTGCCACCAAGGACAGCGGGACTAGCGGGGGTTATAAGTACTTC. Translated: CATKDSGTSGGYKYF.

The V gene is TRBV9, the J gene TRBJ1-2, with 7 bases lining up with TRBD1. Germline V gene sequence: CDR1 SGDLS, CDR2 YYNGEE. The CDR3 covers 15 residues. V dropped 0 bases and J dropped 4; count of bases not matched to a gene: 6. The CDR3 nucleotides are TGTGCCAGCAGCGTAGGGGTAGACAGGGCCTATGGCTACACCTTC. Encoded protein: CASSVGVDRAYGYTF.

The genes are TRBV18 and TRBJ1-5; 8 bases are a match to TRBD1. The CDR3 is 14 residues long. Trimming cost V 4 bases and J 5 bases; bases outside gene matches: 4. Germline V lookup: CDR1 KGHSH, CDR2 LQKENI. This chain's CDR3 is CASSRQGMDQPQHF. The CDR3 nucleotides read TGTGCCAGCTCACGACAGGGGATGGATCAGCCCCAGCATTTT.